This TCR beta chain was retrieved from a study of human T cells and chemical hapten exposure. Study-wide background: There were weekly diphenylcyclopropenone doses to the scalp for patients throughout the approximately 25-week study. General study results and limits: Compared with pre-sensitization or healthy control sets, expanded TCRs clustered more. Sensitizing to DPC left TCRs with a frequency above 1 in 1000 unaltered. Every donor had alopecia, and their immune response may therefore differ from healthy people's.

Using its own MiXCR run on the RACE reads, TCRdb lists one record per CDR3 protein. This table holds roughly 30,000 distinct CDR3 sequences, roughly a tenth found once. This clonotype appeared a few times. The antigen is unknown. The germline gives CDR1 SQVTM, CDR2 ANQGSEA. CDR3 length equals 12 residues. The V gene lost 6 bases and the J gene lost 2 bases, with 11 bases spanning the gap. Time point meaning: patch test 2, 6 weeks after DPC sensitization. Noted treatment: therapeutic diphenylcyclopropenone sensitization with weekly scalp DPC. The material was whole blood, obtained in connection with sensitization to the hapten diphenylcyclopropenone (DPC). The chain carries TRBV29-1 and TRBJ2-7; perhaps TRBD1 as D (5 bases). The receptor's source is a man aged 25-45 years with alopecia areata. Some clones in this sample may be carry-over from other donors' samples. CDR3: CSVNRTPYEQYF. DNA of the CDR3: TGCAGCGTGAACAGGACCCCCTACGAGCAGTACTTC.